A selection of T cell receptor beta chains follows, all from one sample in a study of graft-versus-host responses after intestinal transplantation. Profiled with immunoSEQ multiplex PCR; TCRdb holds only in-frame clones, not every one. The sample comprises fewer than 150,000 clones, about 92% of which are singletons, and approximately 0.17% rests with the top ten. What these receptors recognize is not known. Specimen: unstimulated CD4+ T cells sorted from spleen or lymph node cells, collected before intestinal transplant. Source of these receptors: a human donor who received an intestinal transplant. The CDR3 runs from the conserved cysteine through the conserved F or W. D genes are given only for firm matches. Only some rows state a clone size, as once, few, many or a class for expanded clones.

CDR3nt: TGCGCCAGCAGCTTGGCCGGGAAGGGTGAAAAACTGTTTTTT
CDR3aa: CASSLAGKGEKLFF
j_gene: TRBJ1-4
v_gene: TRBV5-1
d_gene: -
abundance: -

CDR3nt: TGTGCCAGCAGTGGGTTACAGTCTTCCGGGGAGCTGTTTTTT
CDR3aa: CASSGLQSSGELFF
j_gene: TRBJ2-2
v_gene: TRBV6-1
d_gene: -
abundance: once

CDR3nt: TGTGCCAGCAGCCAGAACGGGGGCCTCTCTGGAAACACCATATATTTT
CDR3aa: CASSQNGGLSGNTIYF
j_gene: TRBJ1-3
v_gene: TRBV14
d_gene: -
abundance: once

CDR3nt: TGTGCCAGCAGCAAAGAGGGGATATACTATGGCTACACCTTC
CDR3aa: CASSKEGIYYGYTF
j_gene: TRBJ1-2
v_gene: TRBV2
d_gene: -
abundance: once

CDR3nt: TGTGCCAGCAGCTTAACCCGGGACAGGGGTGCTGAGCAGTTCTTC
CDR3aa: CASSLTRDRGAEQFF
j_gene: TRBJ2-1
v_gene: TRBV7-7
d_gene: TRBD1
abundance: -

CDR3nt: TGTGCTAGTGGTCCCCCGGGAGGAAGGCACTACGAGCAGTACTTC
CDR3aa: CASGPPGGRHYEQYF
j_gene: TRBJ2-7
v_gene: TRBV12-5
d_gene: TRBD2
abundance: -

CDR3nt: TGCAGTGCTAGAGCTGGCTATGGCTACACCTTC
CDR3aa: CSARAGYGYTF
j_gene: TRBJ1-2
v_gene: TRBV20-1
d_gene: -
abundance: -

CDR3nt: TGTGCCAGCAGCCAAGAGCAGCGGCGACAGGGTGAAGGGCCCCAGCATTTT
CDR3aa: CASSQEQRRQGEGPQHF
j_gene: TRBJ1-5
v_gene: TRBV4-2
d_gene: TRBD1
abundance: once

CDR3nt: TGTGCCAGCAGCTTAAGGGGGCGACAGGGAAACACCGGGGAGCTGTTTTTT
CDR3aa: CASSLRGRQGNTGELFF
j_gene: TRBJ2-2
v_gene: TRBV7-3
d_gene: TRBD1
abundance: once

CDR3nt: TGTGCCAGCAGCCTCGCGGGTTCCGACTACGAGCAGTACTTC
CDR3aa: CASSLAGSDYEQYF
j_gene: TRBJ2-7
v_gene: TRBV7-2
d_gene: -
abundance: -

CDR3nt: TGTGCCAGCAGCTTAGGACGGATTGGGGCAGAGACCCAGTACTTC
CDR3aa: CASSLGRIGAETQYF
j_gene: TRBJ2-5
v_gene: TRBV7-2
d_gene: -
abundance: -

CDR3nt: TGTGCCAGCAGCCTACAGGGGGCAGGTGGCACTGAAGCTTTCTTT
CDR3aa: CASSLQGAGGTEAFF
j_gene: TRBJ1-1
v_gene: TRBV11-2
d_gene: TRBD1
abundance: once

CDR3nt: TGTGCCAGCAGGTTACGGGACAGGGGGCAAGGCTACACCTTC
CDR3aa: CASRLRDRGQGYTF
j_gene: TRBJ1-2
v_gene: TRBV6-5
d_gene: TRBD1
abundance: few

CDR3nt: TGTGCCAGCACCCCCGGGGGACTCCAAGAGACCCAGTACTTC
CDR3aa: CASTPGGLQETQYF
j_gene: TRBJ2-5
v_gene: TRBV6-5
d_gene: -
abundance: once

CDR3nt: TGTGCCAGTAGCCCGGGACAGGGCCAGCCCCAGCATTTT
CDR3aa: CASSPGQGQPQHF
j_gene: TRBJ1-5
v_gene: TRBV19
d_gene: TRBD1
abundance: -

CDR3nt: TGCGCCAGCAGCTTGTCTAGGGGGCTTGGCTATGGCTACACCTTC
CDR3aa: CASSLSRGLGYGYTF
j_gene: TRBJ1-2
v_gene: TRBV5-1
d_gene: TRBD1
abundance: -

CDR3nt: TGTGCCAGCAGTCCCCGAGCGGGCGGACAGTACTTC
CDR3aa: CASSPRAGGQYF
j_gene: TRBJ2-7
v_gene: TRBV6-5
d_gene: -
abundance: -

CDR3nt: TGTGCCACCAGCAGAGTGGGGGCTTCCCCCCAGTTCTTC
CDR3aa: CATSRVGASPQFF
j_gene: TRBJ2-1
v_gene: TRBV15
d_gene: -
abundance: once

CDR3nt: TGTGCCAGCAGTTTATCGACAGGGAGGGAGACCCAGTACTTC
CDR3aa: CASSLSTGRETQYF
j_gene: TRBJ2-5
v_gene: TRBV27
d_gene: -
abundance: -

CDR3nt: TGTGCCAGCAGCTTAGGGGGCGGGGGTCAAGAGACCCAGTACTTC
CDR3aa: CASSLGGGGQETQYF
j_gene: TRBJ2-5
v_gene: TRBV7-9
d_gene: TRBD2
abundance: -

CDR3nt: TGCGCCAGCAGCTCACAAATGGGACAGATGAACACTGAAGCTTTCTTT
CDR3aa: CASSSQMGQMNTEAFF
j_gene: TRBJ1-1
v_gene: TRBV5-1
d_gene: TRBD1
abundance: -

CDR3nt: TGTGCCAGCAGTGAAGGAGGAGGCTCGGCAGATACGCAGTATTTT
CDR3aa: CASSEGGGSADTQYF
j_gene: TRBJ2-3
v_gene: TRBV25-1
d_gene: -
abundance: -

CDR3nt: TGTGCCAGCAGTGGAGACTCTAGAAACACCATATATTTT
CDR3aa: CASSGDSRNTIYF
j_gene: TRBJ1-3
v_gene: TRBV6-1
d_gene: -
abundance: -

CDR3nt: TGCAGCGTATCGACAAGTATGAACACTGAAGCTTTCTTT
CDR3aa: CSVSTSMNTEAFF
j_gene: TRBJ1-1
v_gene: TRBV29-1
d_gene: -
abundance: -

CDR3nt: TGCGCCAGCGATCTTGGAGGACCTGGGGCCAACGTCCTGACTTTC
CDR3aa: CASDLGGPGANVLTF
j_gene: TRBJ2-6
v_gene: TRBV5-1
d_gene: -
abundance: -

CDR3nt: TGTGCCAGCAGCCTGTACAGCTCCGGGGAGCTGTTTTTT
CDR3aa: CASSLYSSGELFF
j_gene: TRBJ2-2
v_gene: TRBV7-9
d_gene: -
abundance: -

CDR3nt: TGCGCCAGCAGCCCCGGGGAGGAGACCCAGTACTTC
CDR3aa: CASSPGEETQYF
j_gene: TRBJ2-5
v_gene: TRBV5-1
d_gene: -
abundance: -

CDR3nt: TGTGCCAGCAGCCCTAGCGGGGGGGCGGTTCCAGATACGCAGTATTTT
CDR3aa: CASSPSGGAVPDTQYF
j_gene: TRBJ2-3
v_gene: TRBV5-4
d_gene: TRBD2
abundance: -

CDR3nt: TGTGCCAGCAGTGATCGGCACGGTGAAAAACTGTTTTTT
CDR3aa: CASSDRHGEKLFF
j_gene: TRBJ1-4
v_gene: TRBV6-1
d_gene: -
abundance: -

CDR3nt: TGTGCCAGCGGACATCGGGACAGGGGAACCGGGGAGCTGTTTTTT
CDR3aa: CASGHRDRGTGELFF
j_gene: TRBJ2-2
v_gene: TRBV6-6
d_gene: TRBD1
abundance: -

CDR3nt: TGTGCCAGCAGCACTAAACTAGCAGAGACCCAGTACTTC
CDR3aa: CASSTKLAETQYF
j_gene: TRBJ2-5
v_gene: TRBV5-4
d_gene: -
abundance: -

CDR3nt: TGTGCCTGGAGTACAGGGACTTTATACAATGAGCAGTTCTTC
CDR3aa: CAWSTGTLYNEQFF
j_gene: TRBJ2-1
v_gene: TRBV30
d_gene: -
abundance: once

CDR3nt: TGTGCCAGCAGCCAAGATACATTAATTGGGTCGGCCAAAAACATTCAGTACTTC
CDR3aa: CASSQDTLIGSAKNIQYF
j_gene: TRBJ2-4
v_gene: TRBV4-2
d_gene: -
abundance: -

CDR3nt: TGTGCCAGTAGTGGAGGACAGGACAATCAGCCCCAGCATTTT
CDR3aa: CASSGGQDNQPQHF
j_gene: TRBJ1-5
v_gene: TRBV19
d_gene: TRBD1
abundance: -

CDR3nt: TGTGCCATCGGCGGACAGGGTCAAGAGACCCAGTACTTC
CDR3aa: CAIGGQGQETQYF
j_gene: TRBJ2-5
v_gene: TRBV10-3
d_gene: TRBD1
abundance: -

CDR3nt: TGTGCCAGCAGCTTGGCCGGGGGGAACACTGAAGCTTTCTTT
CDR3aa: CASSLAGGNTEAFF
j_gene: TRBJ1-1
v_gene: TRBV5-6
d_gene: -
abundance: -

CDR3nt: TGTGCCGCCGGGGCTTCCTTTCCCTACGAGCAGTACTTC
CDR3aa: CAAGASFPYEQYF
j_gene: TRBJ2-7
v_gene: TRBV6-6
d_gene: -
abundance: few

CDR3nt: TGTGCCAGCGGCAGGGGTACCTCCTACGAGCAGTACTTC
CDR3aa: CASGRGTSYEQYF
j_gene: TRBJ2-7
v_gene: TRBV5-5
d_gene: -
abundance: -

CDR3nt: TGTGCCAGTACCGCGGGAATGGGCTACACCTTC
CDR3aa: CASTAGMGYTF
j_gene: TRBJ1-2
v_gene: TRBV19
d_gene: -
abundance: -

CDR3nt: TGCGCCAGCAGTATAACAGGGAGGGGTGAAAAACTGTTTTTT
CDR3aa: CASSITGRGEKLFF
j_gene: TRBJ1-4
v_gene: TRBV10-2
d_gene: -
abundance: -

CDR3nt: TGTGCCAGCAGCCCCCACGGGGCCCAGGGTTACAATGAGCAGTTCTTC
CDR3aa: CASSPHGAQGYNEQFF
j_gene: TRBJ2-1
v_gene: TRBV7-2
d_gene: -
abundance: -

CDR3nt: TGCGCCAGCAGCTTGGAACTAGGGAACCAAGAGACCCAGTACTTC
CDR3aa: CASSLELGNQETQYF
j_gene: TRBJ2-5
v_gene: TRBV5-1
d_gene: -
abundance: -

CDR3nt: TGTGCCAGCAGCTTAGGGACTGAAGCTTTCTTT
CDR3aa: CASSLGTEAFF
j_gene: TRBJ1-1
v_gene: TRBV5-6
d_gene: -
abundance: -

CDR3nt: TGTGCCAGCTTGGACAGCGAGAGGTTTAATTCACCCCTCCACTTT
CDR3aa: CASLDSERFNSPLHF
j_gene: TRBJ1-6
v_gene: TRBV6-1
d_gene: -
abundance: -

CDR3nt: TGTGCCAGCACCGGGGGTCCCTACGAGCAGTACTTC
CDR3aa: CASTGGPYEQYF
j_gene: TRBJ2-7
v_gene: TRBV6-1
d_gene: -
abundance: -

CDR3nt: TGTGCCAGCAGCGACAGGGCGTGGGTCTACGAGCAGTACTTC
CDR3aa: CASSDRAWVYEQYF
j_gene: TRBJ2-7
v_gene: TRBV13
d_gene: TRBD1
abundance: once

CDR3nt: TGTGCCAGTAGTCGGACAGGGGGCTTTTCCTCTGGAAACACCATATATTTT
CDR3aa: CASSRTGGFSSGNTIYF
j_gene: TRBJ1-3
v_gene: TRBV19
d_gene: TRBD1
abundance: -

CDR3nt: TGTGCCAGCAGCGAGGGGACAGGGAACGTCTATGGCTACACCTTC
CDR3aa: CASSEGTGNVYGYTF
j_gene: TRBJ1-2
v_gene: TRBV7-9
d_gene: TRBD1
abundance: -

CDR3nt: TGTGCCAGCAGCTTGCGGGCAGGGGGGGAGGATGAGCAGTTCTTC
CDR3aa: CASSLRAGGEDEQFF
j_gene: TRBJ2-1
v_gene: TRBV5-4
d_gene: -
abundance: few

CDR3nt: TGTGCCAGCAGCGCCTCCCACAGGGATGATAACATTCAGTACTTC
CDR3aa: CASSASHRDDNIQYF
j_gene: TRBJ2-4
v_gene: TRBV9
d_gene: -
abundance: once

CDR3nt: TGTGCCAGCAGTTACATCTCTCCGAACACTGAAGCTTTCTTT
CDR3aa: CASSYISPNTEAFF
j_gene: TRBJ1-1
v_gene: TRBV6-6
d_gene: -
abundance: -

CDR3nt: TGTGCTAGTGGTTTGGAACAGCCCCAGCATTTT
CDR3aa: CASGLEQPQHF
j_gene: TRBJ1-5
v_gene: TRBV12-5
d_gene: -
abundance: -

CDR3nt: TGTGCCACTTCAGGGGGCGGCAATCAGCCCCAGCATTTT
CDR3aa: CATSGGGNQPQHF
j_gene: TRBJ1-5
v_gene: TRBV10-3
d_gene: TRBD1
abundance: -

CDR3nt: TGTGCCTGGAGTGTTGGGACAGGGGTCTACAATGAGCAGTTCTTC
CDR3aa: CAWSVGTGVYNEQFF
j_gene: TRBJ2-1
v_gene: TRBV30
d_gene: TRBD1
abundance: few